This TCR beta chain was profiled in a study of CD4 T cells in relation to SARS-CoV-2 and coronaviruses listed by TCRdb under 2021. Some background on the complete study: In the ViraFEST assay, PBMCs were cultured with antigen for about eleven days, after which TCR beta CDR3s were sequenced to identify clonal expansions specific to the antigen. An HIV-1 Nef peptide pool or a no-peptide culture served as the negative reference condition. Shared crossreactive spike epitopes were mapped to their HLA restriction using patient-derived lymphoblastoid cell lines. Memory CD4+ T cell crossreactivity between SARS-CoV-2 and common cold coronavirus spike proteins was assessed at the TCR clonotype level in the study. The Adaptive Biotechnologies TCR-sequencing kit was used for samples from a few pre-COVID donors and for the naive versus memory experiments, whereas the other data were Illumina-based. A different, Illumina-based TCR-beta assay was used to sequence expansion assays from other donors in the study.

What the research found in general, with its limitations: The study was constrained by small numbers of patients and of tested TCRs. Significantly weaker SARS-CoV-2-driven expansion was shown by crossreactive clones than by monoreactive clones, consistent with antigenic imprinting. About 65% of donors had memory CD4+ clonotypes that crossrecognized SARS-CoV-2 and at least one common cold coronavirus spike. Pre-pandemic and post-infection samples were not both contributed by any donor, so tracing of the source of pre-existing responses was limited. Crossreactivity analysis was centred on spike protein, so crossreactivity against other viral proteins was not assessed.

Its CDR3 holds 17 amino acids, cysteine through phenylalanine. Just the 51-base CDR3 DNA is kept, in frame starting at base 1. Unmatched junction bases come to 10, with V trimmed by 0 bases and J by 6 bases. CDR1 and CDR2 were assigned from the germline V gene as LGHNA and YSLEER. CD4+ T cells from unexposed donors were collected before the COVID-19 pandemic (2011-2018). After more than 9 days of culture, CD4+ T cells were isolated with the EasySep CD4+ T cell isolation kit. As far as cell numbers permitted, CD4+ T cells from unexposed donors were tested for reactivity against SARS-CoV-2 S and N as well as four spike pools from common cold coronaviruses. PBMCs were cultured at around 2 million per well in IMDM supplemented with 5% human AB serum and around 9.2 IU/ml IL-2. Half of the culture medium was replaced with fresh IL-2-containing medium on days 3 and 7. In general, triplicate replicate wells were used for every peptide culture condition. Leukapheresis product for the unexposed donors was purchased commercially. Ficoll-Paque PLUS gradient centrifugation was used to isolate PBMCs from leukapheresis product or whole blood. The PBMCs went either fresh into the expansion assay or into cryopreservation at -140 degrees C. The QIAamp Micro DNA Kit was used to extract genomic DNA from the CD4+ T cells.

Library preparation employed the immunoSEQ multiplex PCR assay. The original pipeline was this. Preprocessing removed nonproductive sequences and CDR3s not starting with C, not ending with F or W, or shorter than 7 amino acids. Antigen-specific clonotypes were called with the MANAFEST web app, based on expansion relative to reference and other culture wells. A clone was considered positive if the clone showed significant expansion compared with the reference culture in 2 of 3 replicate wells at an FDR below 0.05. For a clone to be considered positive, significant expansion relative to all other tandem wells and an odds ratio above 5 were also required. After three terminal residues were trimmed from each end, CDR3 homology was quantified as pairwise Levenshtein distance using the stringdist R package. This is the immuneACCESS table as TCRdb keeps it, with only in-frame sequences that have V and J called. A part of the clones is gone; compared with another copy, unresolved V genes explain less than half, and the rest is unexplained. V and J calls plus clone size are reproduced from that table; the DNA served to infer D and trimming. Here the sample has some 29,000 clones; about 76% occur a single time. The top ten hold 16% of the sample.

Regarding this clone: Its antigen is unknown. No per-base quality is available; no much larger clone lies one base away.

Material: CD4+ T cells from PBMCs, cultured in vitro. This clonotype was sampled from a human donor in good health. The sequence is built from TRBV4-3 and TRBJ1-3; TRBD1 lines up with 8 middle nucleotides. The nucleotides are TGCGCCAGCAGCCAAGACGGTCCGGACAGGGTTGTAAACACCATATATTTT. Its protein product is CASSQDGPDRVVNTIYF.